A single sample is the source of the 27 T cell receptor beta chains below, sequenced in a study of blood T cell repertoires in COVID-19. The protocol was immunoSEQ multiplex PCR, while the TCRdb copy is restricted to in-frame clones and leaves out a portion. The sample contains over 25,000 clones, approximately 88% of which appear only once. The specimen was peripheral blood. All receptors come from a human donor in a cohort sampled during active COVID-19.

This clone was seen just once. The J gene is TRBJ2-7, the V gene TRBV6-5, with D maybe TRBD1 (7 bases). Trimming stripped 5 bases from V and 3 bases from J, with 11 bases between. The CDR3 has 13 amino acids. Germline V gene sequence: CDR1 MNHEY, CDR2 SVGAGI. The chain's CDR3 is CASSRRGVYEQYF. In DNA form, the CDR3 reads TGTGCCAGCAGTCGCAGGGGGGTCTACGAGCAGTACTTC.

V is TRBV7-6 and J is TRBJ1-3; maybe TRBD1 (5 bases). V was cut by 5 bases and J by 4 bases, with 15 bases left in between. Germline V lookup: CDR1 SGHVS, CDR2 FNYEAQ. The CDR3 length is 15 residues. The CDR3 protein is CASSVGDSIGNTIYF. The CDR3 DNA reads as TGTGCCAGCAGCGTTGGGGACTCAATAGGAAACACCATATATTTT.

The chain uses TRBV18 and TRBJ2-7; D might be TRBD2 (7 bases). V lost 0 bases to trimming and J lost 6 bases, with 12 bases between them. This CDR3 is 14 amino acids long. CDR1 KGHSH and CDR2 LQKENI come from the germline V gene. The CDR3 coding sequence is TGTGCCAGCTCACCACCGGGGGGGCTTGCCGAGCAGTACTTC. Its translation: CASSPPGGLAEQYF.

The CDR3 region has the DNA TGTGCCAGCTCACCAAAGGGTCGGGGACGGGGGGACACTGAAGCTTTCTTT. Its protein product is CASSPKGRGRGDTEAFF. The V and J genes are TRBV18 and TRBJ1-1, with D maybe TRBD1 (5 bases). Germline values: CDR1 KGHSH, CDR2 LQKENI. This CDR3 has 17 amino acids. V dropped 2 bases and J dropped 3 bases, with 19 bases sitting between them.

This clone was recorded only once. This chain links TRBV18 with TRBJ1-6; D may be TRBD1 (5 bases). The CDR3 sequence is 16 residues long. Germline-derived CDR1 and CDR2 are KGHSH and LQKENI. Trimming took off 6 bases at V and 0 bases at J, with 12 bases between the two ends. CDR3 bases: TGTGCCAGCTCCCTTGACAGTAGCTCCTATAATTCACCCCTCCACTTT. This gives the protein CASSLDSSSYNSPLHF. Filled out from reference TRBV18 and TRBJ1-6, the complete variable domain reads NAGVMQNPRHLVRRRGQEARLRCSPMKGHSHVYWYRQLPEEGLKFMVYLQKENIIDESGMPKERFSAEFPKEGPSILRIQQVVRGDSAAYFCASSLDSSSYNSPLHFGNGTRLTVT.

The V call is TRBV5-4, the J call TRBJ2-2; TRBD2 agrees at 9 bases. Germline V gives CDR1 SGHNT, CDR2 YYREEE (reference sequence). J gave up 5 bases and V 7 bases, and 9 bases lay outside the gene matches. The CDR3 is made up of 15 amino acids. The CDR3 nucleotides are TGTGCCAGCGCGCAGGGGACTAGCAGTACCGGGGAGCTGTTTTTT. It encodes CASAQGTSSTGELFF. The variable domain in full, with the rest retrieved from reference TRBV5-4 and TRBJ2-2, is ETGVTQSPTHLIKTRGQQVTLRCSSQSGHNTVSWYQQALGQGPQFIFQYYREEENGRGNFPPRFSGLQFPNYSSELNVNALELDDSALYLCASAQGTSSTGELFFGEGSRLTVL.

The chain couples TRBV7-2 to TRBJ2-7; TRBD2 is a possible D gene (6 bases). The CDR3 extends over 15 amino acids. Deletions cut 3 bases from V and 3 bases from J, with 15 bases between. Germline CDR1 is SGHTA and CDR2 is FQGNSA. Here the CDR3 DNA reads TGTGCCAGCAGCTTTGGGGGGTTCTTAGGCTACGAGCAGTACTTC. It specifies CASSFGGFLGYEQYF. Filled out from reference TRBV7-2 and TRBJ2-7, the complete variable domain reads GAGVSQSPSNKVTEKGKDVELRCDPISGHTALYWYRQSLGQGLEFLIYFQGNSAPDKSGLPSDRFSAERTGGSVSTLTIQRTQQEDSAVYLCASSFGGFLGYEQYFGPGTRLTVT.

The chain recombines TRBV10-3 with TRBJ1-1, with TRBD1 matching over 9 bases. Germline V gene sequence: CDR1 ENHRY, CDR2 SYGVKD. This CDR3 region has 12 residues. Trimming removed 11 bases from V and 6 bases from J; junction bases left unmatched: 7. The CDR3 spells CASRTGDAEAFF. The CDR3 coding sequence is TGTGCCTCAAGGACAGGGGACGCTGAAGCTTTCTTT.

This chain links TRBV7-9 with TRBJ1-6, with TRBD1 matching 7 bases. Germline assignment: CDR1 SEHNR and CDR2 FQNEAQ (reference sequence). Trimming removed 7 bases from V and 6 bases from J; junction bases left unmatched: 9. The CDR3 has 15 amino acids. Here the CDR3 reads CASTEDRAGNSPLHF. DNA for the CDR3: TGTGCCAGCACCGAAGACAGGGCGGGTAATTCACCCCTCCACTTT.

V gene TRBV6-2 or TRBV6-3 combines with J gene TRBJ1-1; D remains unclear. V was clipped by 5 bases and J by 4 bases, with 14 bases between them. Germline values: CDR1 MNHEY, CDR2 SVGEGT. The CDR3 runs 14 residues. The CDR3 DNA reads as TGTGCCAGCAGTCAGCGGTACCTGAGCACTGAAGCTTTCTTT. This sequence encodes CASSQRYLSTEAFF.

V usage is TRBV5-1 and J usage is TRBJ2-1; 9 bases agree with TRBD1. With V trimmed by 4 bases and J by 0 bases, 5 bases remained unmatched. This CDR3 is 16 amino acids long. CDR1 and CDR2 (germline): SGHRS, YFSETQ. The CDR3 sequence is CASSPGTGSSYNEQFF. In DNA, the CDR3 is TGCGCCAGCAGCCCCGGGACAGGGAGCTCCTACAATGAGCAGTTCTTC.

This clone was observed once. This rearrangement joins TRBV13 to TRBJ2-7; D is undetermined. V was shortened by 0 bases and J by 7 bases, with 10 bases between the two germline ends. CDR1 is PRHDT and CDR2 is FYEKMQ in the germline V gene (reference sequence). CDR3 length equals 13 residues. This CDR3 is CASSLGRYREQYF. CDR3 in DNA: TGTGCCAGCAGCTTAGGCCGTTACAGAGAGCAGTACTTC.

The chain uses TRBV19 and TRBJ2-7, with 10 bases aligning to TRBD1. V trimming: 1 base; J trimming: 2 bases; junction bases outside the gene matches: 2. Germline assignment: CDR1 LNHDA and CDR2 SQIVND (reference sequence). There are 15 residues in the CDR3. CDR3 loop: CASSIAGTGAYEQYF. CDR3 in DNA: TGTGCCAGTAGTATAGCTGGGACAGGGGCCTACGAGCAGTACTTC.

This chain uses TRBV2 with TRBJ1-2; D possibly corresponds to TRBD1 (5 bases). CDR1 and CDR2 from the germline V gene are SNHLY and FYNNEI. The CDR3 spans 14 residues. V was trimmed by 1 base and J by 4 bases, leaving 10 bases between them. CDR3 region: CASSEGPQGYGYTF. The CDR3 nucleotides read TGTGCCAGCAGTGAAGGCCCCCAGGGCTATGGCTACACCTTC.

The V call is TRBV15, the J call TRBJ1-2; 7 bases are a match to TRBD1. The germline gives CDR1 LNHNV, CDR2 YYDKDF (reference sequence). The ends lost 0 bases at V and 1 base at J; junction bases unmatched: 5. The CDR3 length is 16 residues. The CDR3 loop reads CATSREGGGGNYGYTF. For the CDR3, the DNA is TGTGCCACCAGCAGAGAAGGGGGCGGTGGTAACTATGGCTACACCTTC.

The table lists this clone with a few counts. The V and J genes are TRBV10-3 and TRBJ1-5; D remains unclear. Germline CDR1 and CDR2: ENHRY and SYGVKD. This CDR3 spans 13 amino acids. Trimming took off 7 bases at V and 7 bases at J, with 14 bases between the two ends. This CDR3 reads CAITSGVGQPQHF. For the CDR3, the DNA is TGTGCCATCACTAGTGGAGTCGGGCAGCCCCAGCATTTT.

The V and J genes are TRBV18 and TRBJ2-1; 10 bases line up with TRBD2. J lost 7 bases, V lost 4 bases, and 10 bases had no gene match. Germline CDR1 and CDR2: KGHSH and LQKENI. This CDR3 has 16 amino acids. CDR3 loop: CASSRLLAGIGNEQFF. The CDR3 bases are TGTGCCAGCTCACGTTTACTAGCGGGGATTGGTAATGAGCAGTTCTTC.

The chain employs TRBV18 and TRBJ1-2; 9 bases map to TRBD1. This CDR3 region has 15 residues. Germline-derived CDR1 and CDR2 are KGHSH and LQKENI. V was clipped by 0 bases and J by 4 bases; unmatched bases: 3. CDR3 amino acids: CASSPPGQGSYGYTF. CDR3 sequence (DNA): TGTGCCAGCTCACCACCGGGACAGGGATCCTATGGCTACACCTTC.

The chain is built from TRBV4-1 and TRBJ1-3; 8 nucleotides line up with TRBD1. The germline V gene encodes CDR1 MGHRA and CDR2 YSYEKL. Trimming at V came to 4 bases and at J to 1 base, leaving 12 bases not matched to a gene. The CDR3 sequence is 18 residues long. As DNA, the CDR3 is TGCGCCAGCAGCCTCCTGGCCTTAACAGGGGGATCTGGAAACACCATATATTTT. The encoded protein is CASSLLALTGGSGNTIYF.

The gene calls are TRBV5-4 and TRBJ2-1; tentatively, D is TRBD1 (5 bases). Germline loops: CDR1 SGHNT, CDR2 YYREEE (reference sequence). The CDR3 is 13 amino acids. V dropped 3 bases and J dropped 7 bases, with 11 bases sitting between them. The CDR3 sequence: CASSSQAGNEQFF. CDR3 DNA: TGTGCCAGCAGCTCACAGGCCGGGAATGAGCAGTTCTTC.

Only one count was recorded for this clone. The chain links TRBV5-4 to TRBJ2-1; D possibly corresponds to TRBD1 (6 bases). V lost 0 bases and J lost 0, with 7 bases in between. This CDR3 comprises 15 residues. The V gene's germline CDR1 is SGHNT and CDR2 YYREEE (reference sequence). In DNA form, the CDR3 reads TGTGCCAGCAGCTTGGAGGGGGTCTCCTACAATGAGCAGTTCTTC. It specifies CASSLEGVSYNEQFF.

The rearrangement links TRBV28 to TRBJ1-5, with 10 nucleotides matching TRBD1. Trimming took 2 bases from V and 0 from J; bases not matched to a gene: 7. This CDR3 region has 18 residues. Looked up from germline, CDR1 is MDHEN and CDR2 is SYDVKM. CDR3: CASSLGQGVTYSNQPQHF. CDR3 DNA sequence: TGTGCCAGCAGTTTAGGACAGGGGGTTACGTATAGCAATCAGCCCCAGCATTTT.

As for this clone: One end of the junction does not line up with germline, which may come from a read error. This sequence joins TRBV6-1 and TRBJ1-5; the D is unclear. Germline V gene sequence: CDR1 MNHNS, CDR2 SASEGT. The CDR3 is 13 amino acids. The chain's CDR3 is CASSEQQNQAQHF. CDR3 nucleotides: TGTGCCAGCAGTGAACAGCAGAATCAGGCCCAGCATTTT.

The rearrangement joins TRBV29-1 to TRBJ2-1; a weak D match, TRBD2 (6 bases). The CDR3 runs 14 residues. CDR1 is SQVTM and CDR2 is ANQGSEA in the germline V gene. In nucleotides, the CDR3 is TGCGGGCTCTCAGGTGCGGAGGGTAGTAATGAGCAGTTCTTC. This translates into CGLSGAEGSNEQFF.

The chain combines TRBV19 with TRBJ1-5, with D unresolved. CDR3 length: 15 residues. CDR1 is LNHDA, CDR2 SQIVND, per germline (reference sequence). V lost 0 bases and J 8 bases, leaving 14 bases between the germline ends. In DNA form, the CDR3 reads TGTGCCAGTAGTATAGATATCACAGTTTGGGAGCCCCAGCATTTT. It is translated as CASSIDITVWEPQHF.

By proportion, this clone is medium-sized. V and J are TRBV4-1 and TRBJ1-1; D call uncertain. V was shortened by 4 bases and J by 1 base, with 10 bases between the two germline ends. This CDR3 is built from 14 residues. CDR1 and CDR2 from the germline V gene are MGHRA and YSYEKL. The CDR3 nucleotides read TGCGCCAGCAGCCCGAAGGAGGGGAACACTGAAGCTTTCTTT. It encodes CASSPKEGNTEAFF.

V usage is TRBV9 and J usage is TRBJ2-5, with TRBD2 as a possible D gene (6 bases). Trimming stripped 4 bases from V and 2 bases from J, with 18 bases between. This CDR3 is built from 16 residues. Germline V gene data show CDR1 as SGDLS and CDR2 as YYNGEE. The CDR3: CASSPYSGLSQETQYF. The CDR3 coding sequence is TGTGCCAGCAGCCCATACTCGGGACTCTCACAAGAGACCCAGTACTTC.